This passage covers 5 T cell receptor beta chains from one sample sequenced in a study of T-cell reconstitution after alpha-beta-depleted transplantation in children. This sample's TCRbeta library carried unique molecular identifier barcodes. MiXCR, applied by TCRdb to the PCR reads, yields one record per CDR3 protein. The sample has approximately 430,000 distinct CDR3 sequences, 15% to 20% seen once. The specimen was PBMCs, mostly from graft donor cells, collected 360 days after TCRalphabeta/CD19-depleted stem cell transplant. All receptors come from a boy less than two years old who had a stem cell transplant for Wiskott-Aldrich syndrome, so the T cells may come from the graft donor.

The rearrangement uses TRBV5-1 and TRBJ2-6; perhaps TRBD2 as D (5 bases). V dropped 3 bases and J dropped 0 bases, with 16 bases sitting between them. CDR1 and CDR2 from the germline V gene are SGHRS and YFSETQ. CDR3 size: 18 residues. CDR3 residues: CASSSPPGFRSGANVLTF. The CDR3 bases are TGCGCCAGCAGCTCCCCTCCGGGATTCCGCTCTGGGGCCAACGTCCTGACTTTC.

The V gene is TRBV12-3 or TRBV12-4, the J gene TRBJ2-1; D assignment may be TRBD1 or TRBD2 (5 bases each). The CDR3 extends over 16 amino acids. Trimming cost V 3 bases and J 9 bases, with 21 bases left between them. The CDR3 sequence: CASSFGVGDPRGEQFF. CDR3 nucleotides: TGTGCCAGCAGTTTCGGGGTGGGGGACCCGAGAGGTGAGCAGTTCTTC.

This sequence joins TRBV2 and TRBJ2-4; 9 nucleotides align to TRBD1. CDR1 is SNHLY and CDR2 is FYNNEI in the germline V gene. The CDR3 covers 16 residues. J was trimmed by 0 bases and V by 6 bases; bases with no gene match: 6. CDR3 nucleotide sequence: TGTGCCAGCAGAGGGACAGGGACGGGAGCCAAAAACATTCAGTACTTC. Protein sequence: CASRGTGTGAKNIQYF.

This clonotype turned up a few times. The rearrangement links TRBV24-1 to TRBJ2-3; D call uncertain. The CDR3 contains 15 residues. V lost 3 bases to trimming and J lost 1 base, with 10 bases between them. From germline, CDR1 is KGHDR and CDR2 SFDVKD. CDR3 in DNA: TGTGCCACCAGTGATCCCAAGTCCGGCACAGATACGCAGTATTTT. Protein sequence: CATSDPKSGTDTQYF.

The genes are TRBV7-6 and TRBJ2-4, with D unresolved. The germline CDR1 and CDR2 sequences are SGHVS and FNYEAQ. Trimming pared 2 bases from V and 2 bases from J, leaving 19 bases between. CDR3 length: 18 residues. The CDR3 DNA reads TGTGCCAGCAGCTTATCCCCAGGAACCCCCGCTACCAAAAACATTCAGTACTTC. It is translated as CASSLSPGTPATKNIQYF.